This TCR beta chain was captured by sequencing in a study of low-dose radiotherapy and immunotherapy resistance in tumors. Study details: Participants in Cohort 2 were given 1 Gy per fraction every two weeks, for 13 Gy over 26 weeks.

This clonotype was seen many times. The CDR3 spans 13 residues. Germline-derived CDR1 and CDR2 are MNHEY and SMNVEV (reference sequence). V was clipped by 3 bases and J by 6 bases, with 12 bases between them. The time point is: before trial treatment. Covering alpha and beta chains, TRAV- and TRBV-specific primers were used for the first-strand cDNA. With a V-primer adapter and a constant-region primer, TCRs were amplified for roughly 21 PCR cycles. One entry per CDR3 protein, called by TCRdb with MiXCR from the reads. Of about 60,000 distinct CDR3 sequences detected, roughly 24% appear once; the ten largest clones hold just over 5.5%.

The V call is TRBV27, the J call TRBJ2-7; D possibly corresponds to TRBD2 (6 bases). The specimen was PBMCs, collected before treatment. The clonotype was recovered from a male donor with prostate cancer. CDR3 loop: CASSLEGVREQYF. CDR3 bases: TGTGCCAGCAGTTTGGAGGGAGTCCGCGAGCAGTACTTC.